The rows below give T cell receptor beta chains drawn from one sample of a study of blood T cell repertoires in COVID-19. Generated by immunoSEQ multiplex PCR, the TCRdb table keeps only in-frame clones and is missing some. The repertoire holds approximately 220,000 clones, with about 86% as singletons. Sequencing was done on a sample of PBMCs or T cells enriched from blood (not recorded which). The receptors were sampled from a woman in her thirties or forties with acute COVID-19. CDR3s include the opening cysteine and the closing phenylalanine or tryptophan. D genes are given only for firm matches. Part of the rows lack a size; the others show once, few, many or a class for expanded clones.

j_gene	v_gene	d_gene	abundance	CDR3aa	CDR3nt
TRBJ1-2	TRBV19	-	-	CASSAGREFGYTF	TGTGCCAGTAGTGCGGGTCGGGAATTTGGCTACACCTTC
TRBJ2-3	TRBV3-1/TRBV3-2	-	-	CASSQGTRVTDTQYF	TGTGCCAGCAGCCAAGGGACTCGGGTCACAGATACGCAGTATTTT
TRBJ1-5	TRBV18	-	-	CASSRDSNQPQHF	TGTGCCAGCTCGAGGGACTCCAATCAGCCCCAGCATTTT
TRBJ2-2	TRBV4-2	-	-	CASSPHMRRGNTGELFF	TGTGCCAGCAGCCCCCACATGAGGAGGGGGAACACCGGGGAGCTGTTTTTT
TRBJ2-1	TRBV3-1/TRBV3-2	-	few	CASSQRNEQFF	TGTGCCAGCAGCCAACGTAATGAGCAGTTCTTC
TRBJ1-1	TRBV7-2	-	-	CASSIQKMNTEAFF	TGTGCCAGCAGCATACAGAAAATGAACACTGAAGCTTTCTTT
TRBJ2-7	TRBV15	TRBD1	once	CATRRDRGQYEQYF	TGTGCCACCAGGAGGGACAGGGGGCAATACGAGCAGTACTTC
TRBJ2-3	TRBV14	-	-	CASSQGGHTTDTQYF	TGTGCCAGCAGCCAAGGAGGACACACCACAGATACGCAGTATTTT
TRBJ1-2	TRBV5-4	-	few	CASSLSQGYGYTF	TGTGCCAGCAGCTTGTCCCAGGGGTATGGCTACACCTTC
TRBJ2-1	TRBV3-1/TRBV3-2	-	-	CASSQTRSSYNEQFF	TGTGCCAGCAGCCAAACTAGGAGCTCCTACAATGAGCAGTTCTTC
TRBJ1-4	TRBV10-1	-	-	CASSERDHSATNEKLFF	TGCGCCAGCAGTGAGCGGGATCACTCTGCAACTAATGAAAAACTGTTTTTT
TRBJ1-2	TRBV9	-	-	CASSVYRDGYTF	TGTGCCAGCAGCGTTTACAGGGATGGCTACACCTTC
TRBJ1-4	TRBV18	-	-	CASSPNLGQANEKLFF	TGTGCCAGCTCACCCAACCTTGGACAAGCTAATGAAAAACTGTTTTTT
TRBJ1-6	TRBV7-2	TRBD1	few	CASSLVGQGAGSPLHF	TGTGCCAGCAGCTTAGTTGGACAGGGGGCGGGTTCACCCCTCCACTTT
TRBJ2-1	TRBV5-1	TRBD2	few	CASSLARLANEQFF	TGCGCCAGCAGCTTGGCCCGACTAGCCAATGAGCAGTTCTTC
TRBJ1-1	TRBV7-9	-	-	CASRPTGLNTEAFF	TGTGCCAGCAGGCCGACAGGACTGAACACTGAAGCTTTCTTT
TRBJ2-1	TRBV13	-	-	CASSLGGRGPYNEQFF	TGTGCCAGCAGCTTAGGGGGGCGGGGGCCCTACAATGAGCAGTTCTTC